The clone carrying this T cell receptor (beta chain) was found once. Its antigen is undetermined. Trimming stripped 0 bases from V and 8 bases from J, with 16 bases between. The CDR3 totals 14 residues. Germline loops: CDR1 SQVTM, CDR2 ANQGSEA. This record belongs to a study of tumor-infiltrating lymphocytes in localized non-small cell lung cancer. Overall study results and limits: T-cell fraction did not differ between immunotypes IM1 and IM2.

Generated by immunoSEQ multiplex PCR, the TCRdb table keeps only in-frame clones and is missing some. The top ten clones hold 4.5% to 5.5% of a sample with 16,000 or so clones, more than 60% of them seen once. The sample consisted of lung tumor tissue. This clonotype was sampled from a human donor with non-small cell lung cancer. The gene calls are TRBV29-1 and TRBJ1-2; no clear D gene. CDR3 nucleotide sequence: TGCAGCGTTGAAGATCGGGTCAGGTATTCGGGCTACACCTTC. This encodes CSVEDRVRYSGYTF.